This T cell receptor (beta chain) came from a study of T cells in Graves' hyperthyroidism and ophthalmopathy. Study-level results: Among thyroid clonotypes expanded above 0.001, most also appeared in blood. Ophthalmopathy, as predicted by the model, came a median roughly 6.5 months after the prediction.

Exclusion criteria comprised uncontrolled infection, other autoimmune disease, pregnancy or lactation. V was trimmed by 6 bases and J by 2 bases, leaving 17 bases between them. The CDR3 contains 15 residues. The germline V gene has CDR1 MNHNS and CDR2 SASEGT. TCR beta CDR3 regions were amplified from RNA. The TCR CDR3 was amplified in a first-round RT-PCR using the HTBI primer set. TCRdb re-called the multiplex PCR reads through MiXCR, storing one row per CDR3 protein. The data hold roughly 500,000 distinct CDR3 sequences, with 11% to 15% observed a single time. This clonotype was recorded many times. Its specificity is unknown.

The V and J genes are TRBV6-1 and TRBJ2-7, with D possibly TRBD1 on 6 matching bases. The sequencing sample was made of blood. The receptor comes from a young woman with Graves' hyperthyroidism that later progressed to Graves' ophthalmopathy. CDR3 sequence: CASRRSGTITYEQYF. For the CDR3, the DNA is TGTGCCAGCAGGAGATCCGGGACAATCACCTACGAGCAGTACTTC.